This TCR beta chain was observed in a study of glioma-infiltrating T cells after dendritic cell vaccination. Overall study: Patients had newly diagnosed or recurrent glioblastoma and received dendritic cell vaccines.

Primers: 60 V beta forward and 13 J beta reverse. Using immunoSEQ multiplex PCR, the repertoire was profiled, and TCRdb retains in-frame clones only, with some absent. The data show nearly 85,000 clones, with approximately 90% seen just once and 3.2% held by the top ten. The CDR3 sequence is 14 residues long. CDR1 and CDR2 (germline): LNHDA, SQIVND (reference sequence). The V and J ends lost 4 bases and 0 bases, in that order; junction bases with no gene match: 1. The chain uses TRBV19 and TRBJ1-1, with TRBD1 matching over 8 bases. The clonotype was recovered from a human donor with glioblastoma. Sequencing was performed on blood, taken before dendritic cell vaccination. CDR3 sequence (DNA): TGTGCCAGTAGTAAACAGGGGGTGAACACTGAAGCTTTCTTT. It codes for CASSKQGVNTEAFF.